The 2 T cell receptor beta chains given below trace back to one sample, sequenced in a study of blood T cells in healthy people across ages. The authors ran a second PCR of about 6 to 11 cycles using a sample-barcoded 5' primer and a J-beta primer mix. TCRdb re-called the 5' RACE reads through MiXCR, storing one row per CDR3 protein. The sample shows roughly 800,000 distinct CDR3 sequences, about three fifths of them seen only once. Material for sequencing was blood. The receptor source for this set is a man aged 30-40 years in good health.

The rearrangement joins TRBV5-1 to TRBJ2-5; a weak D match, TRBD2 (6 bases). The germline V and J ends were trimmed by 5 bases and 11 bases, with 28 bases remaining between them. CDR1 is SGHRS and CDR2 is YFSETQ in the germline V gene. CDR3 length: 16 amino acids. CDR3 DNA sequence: TGCGCCAGCAGTTTCTCCGGGACTCCACCTTTTGGTGAGCAGTACTTC. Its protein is CASSFSGTPPFGEQYF.

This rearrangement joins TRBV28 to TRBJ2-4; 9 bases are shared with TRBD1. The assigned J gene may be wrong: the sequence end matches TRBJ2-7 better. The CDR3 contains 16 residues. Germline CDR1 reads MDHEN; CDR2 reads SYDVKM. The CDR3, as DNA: TGTGCCAGCAGACCATCCGGGACAGGGTATCCCTACGAGCAGTACTTC. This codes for CASRPSGTGYPYEQYF.